The clone carrying this T cell receptor (beta chain) occurred many times. V lost 6 bases, J lost 6 bases, and 20 bases lay in between. The length of the CDR3 is 16 residues. CDR1 is MNHEY, CDR2 SVGEGT, per germline. This sample was included in a study of T cells in Graves' hyperthyroidism and ophthalmopathy. At the level of the study: At initial diagnosis, before any treatment had begun, peripheral blood was obtained.

Amplified TCR beta CDR3 regions derived from RNA transcripts. Carried out on the TCR CDR3, a first-round RT-PCR used the HTBI primer set. TCRdb analysed the multiplex PCR reads with MiXCR anew, one entry per CDR3 protein. In the table there are about 200,000 distinct CDR3 sequences, 18% of which are singletons. The chain combines TRBV6-2 or TRBV6-3 with TRBJ2-2, with D possibly TRBD2 on 6 matching bases. Sequences were obtained from blood. The TCR was taken from a man aged 35 to 55 with Graves' hyperthyroidism. The CDR3 reads CASRPHRSGVAGELFF. The DNA for the CDR3 is TGTGCCAGCAGGCCCCATCGGTCGGGGGTTGCCGGGGAGCTGTTTTTT.